Listed below are T cell receptor beta chains from one sample, sequenced in a study of CD8+CD57+ T cells in acquired aplastic anemia. TCRdb re-derived calls from the reads in MiXCR, one entry per CDR3 protein. The sample contains approximately 220,000 distinct CDR3 sequences, approximately 45% of which appear only once. Sequences were obtained from sorted CD4+, CD8+, or CD8+CD57+ T cells (not recorded which) from PBMCs. These receptors came from a human donor with aplastic anemia. The CDR3 runs from the conserved cysteine through the conserved F or W. Each record gives: D gene, J gene, V gene, clone size, CDR3 DNA, CDR3 protein. D genes are given only for firm matches. Size is stated for part of the rows, as once, few or many counts, or as a class when the clone is expanded.

d_call: TRBD1; j_call: TRBJ2-7; v_call: TRBV25-1; clone_size: once; cdr3_nt: TGTGCCAGCAGCCGACAGGGCGACGAGCAGTACTTC; cdr3_aa: CASSRQGDEQYF
d_call: NA; j_call: TRBJ2-1; v_call: TRBV11-3; clone_size: NA; cdr3_nt: NA; cdr3_aa: CASSIYLCSVAPIAGGRNEQFF
d_call: NA; j_call: TRBJ1-2; v_call: TRBV15; clone_size: few; cdr3_nt: TGTGCCACCAGCAGAGCGGGAGGCGGCTACACCTTC; cdr3_aa: CATSRAGGGYTF
d_call: TRBD2; j_call: TRBJ2-1; v_call: TRBV7-9; clone_size: NA; cdr3_nt: TGTGCCAGCAGCCCGGGCGGGGGGCGCGGCCGCTCCTACAATGAGCAGTTCTTC; cdr3_aa: CASSPGGGRGRSYNEQFF
d_call: NA; j_call: TRBJ2-3; v_call: TRBV4-1; clone_size: many; cdr3_nt: TGCGCCAGCAGCCCACTTGACGATACGCAGTATTTT; cdr3_aa: CASSPLDDTQYF
d_call: NA; j_call: TRBJ1-6; v_call: TRBV6-1; clone_size: few; cdr3_nt: TGTGCCAGCATAGGCACAGGACCTAACCACTTT; cdr3_aa: CASIGTGPNHF
d_call: NA; j_call: TRBJ2-5; v_call: TRBV6-6; clone_size: many; cdr3_nt: TGTGCCAGCGAACTCGTTCACCAAGAGACCCAGTACTTC; cdr3_aa: CASELVHQETQYF
d_call: NA; j_call: TRBJ2-5; v_call: TRBV29-1; clone_size: NA; cdr3_nt: TGCAGCGTTGGGAGAGGGCAGGGGGGAGAGACCCAGTACTTC; cdr3_aa: CSVGRGQGGETQYF
d_call: NA; j_call: TRBJ1-4; v_call: TRBV4-2; clone_size: few; cdr3_nt: TGTGCCAGCAGCCAAGTAGAGCGGGCCGTTAATGAAAAACTGTTTTTT; cdr3_aa: CASSQVERAVNEKLFF
d_call: NA; j_call: TRBJ2-5; v_call: TRBV2; clone_size: NA; cdr3_nt: TGTGCCAGCAGGCCGAGGGCAGCCCAAGAGACCCAGTACTTC; cdr3_aa: CASRPRAAQETQYF
d_call: NA; j_call: TRBJ1-1; v_call: TRBV12-3/TRBV12-4; clone_size: many; cdr3_nt: TGTGCCAGCAGTTTGAACGGGCCAAAATTGGGAACTGAAGCTTTCTTT; cdr3_aa: CASSLNGPKLGTEAFF
d_call: NA; j_call: TRBJ2-1; v_call: TRBV9; clone_size: NA; cdr3_nt: TGTGCCAGCACCCCTGGGGGGCGCTCCTACAATGAGCAGTTCTTC; cdr3_aa: CASTPGGRSYNEQFF
d_call: NA; j_call: TRBJ1-2; v_call: TRBV7-2; clone_size: NA; cdr3_nt: TGTGCCAGTAGTATAGATCGGCAGCTCTTGAATAGCTACACCTTC; cdr3_aa: CASSIDRQLLNSYTF
d_call: TRBD1; j_call: TRBJ1-2; v_call: TRBV12-3/TRBV12-4; clone_size: NA; cdr3_nt: TGTGCCAGCAGACCCCTGGGACAGTCGGGGGAAAGCTACACCTTC; cdr3_aa: CASRPLGQSGESYTF
d_call: NA; j_call: TRBJ1-2; v_call: TRBV6-4; clone_size: many; cdr3_nt: TGTGCCAGCAGTGACCCGAGGGCCTACACCTTC; cdr3_aa: CASSDPRAYTF
d_call: NA; j_call: TRBJ1-4; v_call: TRBV29-1; clone_size: NA; cdr3_nt: TGCAGCGTCGAAACAGGGTTCGGTAATGAAAAACTGTTTTTT; cdr3_aa: CSVETGFGNEKLFF